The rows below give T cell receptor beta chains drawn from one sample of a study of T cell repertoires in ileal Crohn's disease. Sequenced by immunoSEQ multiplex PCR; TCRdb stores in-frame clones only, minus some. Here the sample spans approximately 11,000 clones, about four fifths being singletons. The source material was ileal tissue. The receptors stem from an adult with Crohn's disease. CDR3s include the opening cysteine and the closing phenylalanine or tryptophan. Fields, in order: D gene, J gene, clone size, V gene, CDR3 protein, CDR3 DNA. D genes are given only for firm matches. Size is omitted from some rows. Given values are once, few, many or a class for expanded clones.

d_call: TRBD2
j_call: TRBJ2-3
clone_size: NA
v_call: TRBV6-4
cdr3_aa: CASSELAGGLDTQYF
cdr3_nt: TGTGCCAGCAGTGAACTAGCGGGGGGCCTGGATACGCAGTATTTT

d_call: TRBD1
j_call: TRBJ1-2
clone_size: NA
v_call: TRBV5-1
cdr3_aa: CASSPGQGIHYRYTF
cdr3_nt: TGCGCCAGCAGCCCGGGACAGGGGATTCACTATCGCTACACCTTC

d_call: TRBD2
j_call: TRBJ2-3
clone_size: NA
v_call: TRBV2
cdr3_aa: CASTEQGLSTDTQYF
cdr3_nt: TGTGCCAGCACTGAGCAGGGACTAAGCACAGATACGCAGTATTTT

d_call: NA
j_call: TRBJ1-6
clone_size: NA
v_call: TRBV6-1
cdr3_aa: CASSGRTGYNSPLHF
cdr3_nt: TGTGCCAGCAGTGGTCGAACGGGTTATAATTCACCCCTCCACTTT

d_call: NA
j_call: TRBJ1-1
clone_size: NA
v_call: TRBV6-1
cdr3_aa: CASSQGLNTEAFF
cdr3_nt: TGTGCCAGCAGCCAGGGCTTGAACACTGAAGCTTTCTTT

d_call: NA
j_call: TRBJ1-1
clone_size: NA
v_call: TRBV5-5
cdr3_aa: CASSLGWALTNTEAFF
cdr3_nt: TGTGCCAGCAGCTTGGGGTGGGCGCTAACGAACACTGAAGCTTTCTTT

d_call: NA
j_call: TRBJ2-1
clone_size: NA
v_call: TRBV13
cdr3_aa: CASSLLQNEQFF
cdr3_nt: TGTGCCAGCAGCTTACTCCAGAATGAGCAGTTCTTC

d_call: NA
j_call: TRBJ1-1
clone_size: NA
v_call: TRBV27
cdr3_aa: CASSTDGQNTEAFF
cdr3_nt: TGTGCCAGCAGTACAGACGGACAGAACACTGAAGCTTTCTTT

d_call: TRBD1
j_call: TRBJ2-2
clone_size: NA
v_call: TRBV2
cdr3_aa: CASRVDRVGPGELFF
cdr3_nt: TGTGCCAGCAGGGTTGACAGGGTAGGGCCCGGGGAGCTGTTTTTT

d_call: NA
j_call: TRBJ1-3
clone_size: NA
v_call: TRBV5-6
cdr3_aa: CASSWGVSGNTIYF
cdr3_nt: TGTGCCAGCAGCTGGGGGGTCTCTGGAAACACCATATATTTT

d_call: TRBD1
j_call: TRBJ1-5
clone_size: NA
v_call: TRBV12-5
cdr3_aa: CASGYGQGHQPQHF
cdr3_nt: TGTGCTAGTGGCTATGGACAGGGCCATCAGCCCCAGCATTTT

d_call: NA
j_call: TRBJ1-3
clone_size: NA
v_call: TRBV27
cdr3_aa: CASSLRQSGNTIYF
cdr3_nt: TGTGCCAGCAGTTTGCGACAGTCGGGAAACACCATATATTTT

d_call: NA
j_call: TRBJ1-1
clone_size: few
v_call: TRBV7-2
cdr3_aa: CASSLQGAPAFF
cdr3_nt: TGTGCCAGCAGCCTACAGGGAGCCCCAGCTTTCTTT